Below, 28 T cell receptor beta chains from the same sample are listed, as sequenced in a study of T-cell memory formation after mild COVID-19. TCRdb used MiXCR to reprocess the 5' RACE reads, holding one entry per CDR3 protein. The repertoire holds about half a million distinct CDR3 sequences, with about 20% as singletons. Sequencing input: PBMCs or a T cell subset sorted from them (not recorded which). Source of these receptors: an adult woman who had mild COVID-19 (a few samples of this study predate the infection). Cell type and time point are not known.

This clonotype came up many times. The gene calls are TRBV5-1 and TRBJ2-1; tentatively, D is TRBD1 (6 bases). CDR3 size: 15 residues. V lost 0 bases to trimming and J lost 9 bases, with 16 bases between them. Germline CDR1 and CDR2: SGHRS and YFSETQ. As DNA, the CDR3 is TGCGCCAGCAGCTTGGAGGGACATTCCCGCCTTGAGCAGTTCTTC. Encoded protein: CASSLEGHSRLEQFF.

The gene calls are TRBV5-8 and TRBJ2-7; TRBD2 agrees at 7 bases. This CDR3 has 15 residues. J was trimmed by 0 bases and V by 5 bases; bases with no gene match: 8. CDR1 is SGHTS and CDR2 is YDEGEE in the germline V gene. CDR3 in amino acids: CASSLLGTTSYEQYF. The CDR3 DNA reads as TGTGCCAGCAGTTTACTCGGGACTACCTCCTACGAGCAGTACTTC.

This clonotype occurred many times. V is TRBV7-3 and J is TRBJ2-5; 11 bases line up with TRBD2. The CDR3 runs 15 residues. With V trimmed by 5 bases and J by 5 bases, 7 bases remained unmatched. CDR1 is SGHTA, CDR2 FQGTGA, per germline. CDR3 bases: TGTGCCAGCAGCCCATTAGCGGGAGGGCGGGAGACCCAGTACTTC. This encodes CASSPLAGGRETQYF.

This clonotype was found many times. V usage is TRBV29-1 and J usage is TRBJ2-1; 10 positions agree with TRBD2. Unmatched junction bases numbered 2, after V lost 6 bases and J lost 6 bases. Germline V gene lookup returns CDR1 SQVTM and CDR2 ANQGSEA. This CDR3 has 12 residues. The CDR3 reads CSVWTSGNEQFF. The CDR3 DNA is TGCAGCGTGTGGACTAGCGGCAATGAGCAGTTCTTC.

This clonotype has more than one count but fewer than ten. This chain connects TRBV15 to TRBJ2-1; possible D gene TRBD2, 5 bases. The CDR3 spans 14 residues. The ends were cut back, 0 bases at V and 10 bases at J, with 13 bases in the middle. CDR1 and CDR2 (germline): LNHNV, YYDKDF (reference sequence). The CDR3 region has the DNA TGTGCCACCAGCAGAGATCTTCAGGAGCGGGAGCAGTTCTTC. Translating gives CATSRDLQEREQFF.

The chain recombines TRBV9 with TRBJ2-5; D unclear. The CDR3 extends over 13 amino acids. Germline assignment: CDR1 SGDLS and CDR2 YYNGEE. The ends were cut back, 3 bases at V and 2 bases at J, with 8 bases in the middle. The CDR3 spells CASSASLQETQYF. DNA for the CDR3: TGTGCCAGCAGCGCGTCTCTTCAAGAGACCCAGTACTTC.

The V call is TRBV4-3, the J call TRBJ1-6, with D maybe TRBD1 (6 bases). The length of the CDR3 is 16 residues. Germline-derived CDR1 and CDR2 are LGHNA and YSLEER. Trimming pared 4 bases from V and 7 bases from J, leaving 17 bases between. CDR3 in DNA: TGCGCCAGCAGCCCACAAGGAGGCCAGGGGAATTCACCCCTCCACTTT. The encoded protein is CASSPQGGQGNSPLHF.

The chain carries TRBV24-1 and TRBJ2-5; TRBD1 matches at 7 bases. Unmatched junction bases numbered 7, after V lost 1 base and J lost 3 bases. The V gene's germline CDR1 is KGHDR and CDR2 SFDVKD. CDR3 size: 16 residues. The CDR3 here is CATSDLVKGQKETQYF. The CDR3 DNA is TGTGCCACCAGTGATTTAGTGAAGGGACAGAAAGAGACCCAGTACTTC.

The CDR3 nucleotides read TGCGCCAGCAGCTTCGGACAGGGGGCTTTTTCCTACGAGCAGTACTTC. It codes for CASSFGQGAFSYEQYF. V gene TRBV5-1 combines with J gene TRBJ2-7, with TRBD1 identical over 11 bases. CDR3 length: 16 amino acids. The trim removed 2 bases at V and 1 base at J, leaving 5 bases unmatched. Germline CDR1 is SGHRS and CDR2 is YFSETQ.

A single count supports this clonotype. The chain combines TRBV6-1 with TRBJ2-3; D remains ambiguous. The V end lost 2 bases, the J end lost 4 bases, and 4 bases lay between the germline ends. This CDR3 spans 12 amino acids. In germline, CDR1 is MNHNS, CDR2 SASEGT. This CDR3 reads CASSELADTQYF. The CDR3 bases are TGTGCCAGCAGTGAACTGGCAGATACGCAGTATTTT.

The chain links TRBV19 to TRBJ2-2; the match to TRBD1 covers 7 bases. This CDR3 contains 13 residues. V lost 5 bases to trimming and J lost 6 bases; unmatched junction nucleotides: 3. In germline, CDR1 is LNHDA, CDR2 SQIVND (reference sequence). The CDR3 here is CASSADRAGELFF. The CDR3 coding sequence is TGTGCCAGTAGTGCCGACAGGGCCGGGGAGCTGTTTTTT.

The chain couples TRBV24-1 to TRBJ2-4, with D possibly being TRBD2 (5 bases). Looked up from germline, CDR1 is KGHDR and CDR2 is SFDVKD. V was clipped by 4 bases and J by 10 bases, with 16 bases between them. The CDR3 is made up of 14 amino acids. CDR3 DNA sequence: TGTGCCACCAGTGACCGGACTGGATTTGGAATTCAGTACTTC. This sequence encodes CATSDRTGFGIQYF.

Only a few counts were recorded for this clonotype. The DNA of the CDR3 is TGTGCCAGCAGCCAAGAAGACAGGGATAATTCACCCCTCCACTTT. It codes for CASSQEDRDNSPLHF. The chain recombines TRBV3-1 with TRBJ1-6, with 7 bases matching TRBD1. The CDR3 consists of 15 residues. V shed 0 bases, J shed 5 bases, and the junction held 1 base outside the gene matches. CDR1 is LGHDT and CDR2 is YNNKEL in the germline V gene (reference sequence).

The gene calls are TRBV7-8 and TRBJ2-1; 10 positions match TRBD2. Germline values: CDR1 SGHVS, CDR2 FQNEAQ. V trimming: 3 bases; J trimming: 6 bases; junction bases outside the gene matches: 2. The CDR3 runs to 14 residues. The CDR3 sequence is CASSFPSGSNEQFF. The CDR3 region has the DNA TGTGCCAGCAGCTTTCCTAGCGGGAGCAATGAGCAGTTCTTC.

The V call is TRBV5-1, the J call TRBJ2-1; D unclear. The germline V and J ends were trimmed by 0 bases and 8 bases, with 9 bases remaining between them. In germline, CDR1 is SGHRS, CDR2 YFSETQ. This CDR3 has 13 amino acids. The CDR3: CASSLERVDEQFF. CDR3 coding DNA: TGCGCCAGCAGCTTGGAAAGGGTTGATGAGCAGTTCTTC.

The CDR3 sequence: CASSPLPSGTYNEQFF. The CDR3 nucleotides read TGCGCCAGCAGCCCACTACCTAGCGGAACCTACAATGAGCAGTTCTTC. J is TRBJ2-1 and V is TRBV4-1; 7 positions match TRBD2. The junction had 8 bases not matched to a gene; V was cut back by 4 bases and J by 2 bases. Germline V gene sequence: CDR1 MGHRA, CDR2 YSYEKL. CDR3 size: 16 residues.

This clonotype was counted between two and nine times. This chain uses TRBV20-1 with TRBJ2-1; the D gene is possibly TRBD2 (7 bases). CDR3 size: 15 residues. V lost 3 bases to trimming and J lost 4 bases, with 16 bases between them. Germline loops: CDR1 DFQATT, CDR2 SNEGSKA (reference sequence). The CDR3 coding sequence is TGCAGTGCTAGGTTCGGGGGGCCCCTATACAATGAGCAGTTCTTC. Residues: CSARFGGPLYNEQFF.

CDR3 amino acids: CASSFRDRYSPLHF. The DNA for the CDR3 is TGTGCCAGCAGCTTCCGGGACCGTTACTCACCCCTCCACTTT. This chain uses TRBV7-9 with TRBJ1-6; D is possibly TRBD1 (5 bases). The length of the CDR3 is 14 residues. The germline CDR1 and CDR2 sequences are SEHNR and FQNEAQ (reference sequence). Trimming removed 3 bases from V and 10 bases from J, with 13 bases in between. Full variable domain (outside the CDR3, taken from reference TRBV7-9 and TRBJ1-6): DTGVSQNPRHKITKRGQNVTFRCDPISEHNRLYWYRQTLGQGPEFLTYFQNEAQLEKSRLLSDRFSAERPKGSFSTLEIQRTEQGDSAMYLCASSFRDRYSPLHFGNGTRLTVT.

This clonotype was found a few times. The CDR3 region is CASSFWGGETQYF. The CDR3, as DNA: TGTGCCAGCAGCTTTTGGGGAGGGGAGACCCAGTACTTC. The rearrangement uses TRBV5-5 and TRBJ2-5, with 7 bases identical to TRBD2. The CDR3 contains 13 residues. J was trimmed by 5 bases and V by 2 bases; bases with no gene match: 3. The V gene's germline CDR1 is SGHKS and CDR2 YYEKEE (reference sequence).

The chain carries TRBV12-3 or TRBV12-4 and TRBJ1-1; tentatively, D is TRBD1 (5 bases). The length of the CDR3 is 10 residues. V lost 6 bases to trimming and J lost 11 bases, with 10 bases between them. The CDR3 spells CASSGTDAFF. DNA of the CDR3: TGTGCCAGCAGCGGGACCGACGCTTTCTTT.

The chain links TRBV9 to TRBJ1-6; TRBD1 is a possible D gene (6 bases). In germline, CDR1 is SGDLS, CDR2 YYNGEE. The CDR3 covers 14 residues. V was cut by 3 bases and J by 4 bases, with 8 bases left in between. DNA of the CDR3: TGTGCCAGCAGCGCCAGGGGATATAATTCACCCCTCCACTTT. It translates to CASSARGYNSPLHF.

This clonotype was counted only a few times. The V gene is TRBV29-1, the J gene TRBJ2-3; 7 bases line up with TRBD1. V lost 2 bases and J lost 4; bases outside the gene matches: 3. This CDR3 contains 13 residues. Germline-derived CDR1 and CDR2 are SQVTM and ANQGSEA. The CDR3 reads CSVELRGSDTQYF. As DNA, the CDR3 is TGCAGCGTTGAACTCAGGGGGTCAGATACGCAGTATTTT.

This clonotype occurred a few times. J is TRBJ2-1 and V is TRBV7-9; 11 bases agree with TRBD2. The CDR3 totals 14 residues. The V gene end was trimmed by 6 bases and the J gene end by 7 bases; junction bases not matched to a gene: 5. The germline V gene has CDR1 SEHNR and CDR2 FQNEAQ (reference sequence). This CDR3 is CASRPSGGTNEQFF. CDR3 nucleotides: TGTGCCAGCAGGCCTAGCGGGGGGACAAATGAGCAGTTCTTC.

This sequence joins TRBV4-1 and TRBJ2-1; TRBD1 aligns across 8 bases. The CDR3 sequence is 14 residues long. The germline CDR1 and CDR2 sequences are MGHRA and YSYEKL. V trimming: 2 bases; J trimming: 7 bases; junction bases outside the gene matches: 4. Written as DNA, the CDR3 is TGCGCCAGCAGCCAATGGACAGGGATAAATGAGCAGTTCTTC. Its translation is CASSQWTGINEQFF.

The gene calls are TRBV24-1 and TRBJ2-2; D possibly corresponds to TRBD1 (6 bases). The germline V and J ends were trimmed by 4 bases and 5 bases, with 25 bases remaining between them. Germline loops: CDR1 KGHDR, CDR2 SFDVKD. The length of the CDR3 is 19 residues. As DNA, the CDR3 is TGTGCCACCAGTGACCCCCCCTGGGACATCTGGGGGAGTACCGGGGAGCTGTTTTTT. Translated, it gives CATSDPPWDIWGSTGELFF.

The chain has TRBV7-2 and TRBJ2-5, with 8 nucleotides matching TRBD2. V lost 3 bases to trimming and J lost 2 bases; unmatched junction nucleotides: 5. Germline loops: CDR1 SGHTA, CDR2 FQGNSA. The CDR3 has 15 residues. The CDR3 protein is CASSFISGEQETQYF. The CDR3 coding sequence is TGTGCCAGCAGCTTTATTAGCGGGGAACAAGAGACCCAGTACTTC.

In its sample, this clonotype was seen a few times. The CDR3 protein is CASSRRARDLYNEQFF. For the CDR3, the DNA is TGTGCCAGCAGCCGGCGTGCGAGGGACCTATACAATGAGCAGTTCTTC. The V call is TRBV7-2, the J call TRBJ2-1; TRBD1 or TRBD2 may be the D gene (5 bases each). CDR1 is SGHTA and CDR2 is FQGNSA in the germline V gene. The V end was cut by 5 bases, the J end by 4 bases, with 18 bases between. The CDR3 contains 16 residues. Full variable domain (outside the CDR3, taken from reference TRBV7-2 and TRBJ2-1): GAGVSQSPSNKVTEKGKDVELRCDPISGHTALYWYRQSLGQGLEFLIYFQGNSAPDKSGLPSDRFSAERTGGSVSTLTIQRTQQEDSAVYLCASSRRARDLYNEQFFGPGTRLTVL.

The chain employs TRBV20-1 and TRBJ1-1, with a tentative D call TRBD1 (6 bases). Germline CDR1 reads DFQATT; CDR2 reads SNEGSKA (reference sequence). The CDR3 is made up of 17 amino acids. Trimming took off 0 bases at V and 2 bases at J, with 19 bases between the two ends. The DNA of the CDR3 is TGCAGTGCTAGAGACCGGGTGAATTGGGGGGGCAACACTGAAGCTTTCTTT. Encoded protein: CSARDRVNWGGNTEAFF.